This is a list of T cell receptor beta chains from one sample in a study of blood T cell repertoires in COVID-19. Only in-frame clones appear in the TCRdb table, and some are missing; sequencing was by immunoSEQ multiplex PCR. The sample holds some 160,000 clones, approximately 91% seen once. Sequencing used peripheral blood. Source of these receptors: a man between 18 and 29 years old with COVID-19, enrolled during active disease. Each CDR3 is given with its conserved first and last residue. A D gene is named only where the DNA matches it firmly. Rows may omit the clone size; those that give it use once, few, many or a size class.

TRBD2,TRBV27,.,TRBJ2-2,TGTGCCAGCAGTGCCCTACTAGCGGGATGGCACGGGGAGCTGTTTTTT,CASSALLAGWHGELFF
.,TRBV11-2,.,TRBJ2-7,TGTGCCAGCAGCCCCCCCTTCTACGAGCAGTACTTC,CASSPPFYEQYF
.,TRBV27,.,TRBJ2-2,TGTGCCAGCAGTTTATCGAGCAGGGCGAACACCGGGGAGCTGTTTTTT,CASSLSSRANTGELFF
TRBD2,TRBV10-2,once,TRBJ2-2,TGCGCCAGCCTCCTAGCGGGAGGGCGGACCGGGGAGCTGTTTTTT,CASLLAGGRTGELFF
TRBD2,TRBV19,.,TRBJ2-1,TGTGCCAGTAGTATAGCCGGGACTAGCCTCTATGAGCAGTTCTTC,CASSIAGTSLYEQFF
.,TRBV7-3,.,TRBJ1-2,TGTGCCAGCAGCTTAACGGGCAGTCTAACTCCCTATGGCTACACCTTC,CASSLTGSLTPYGYTF
.,TRBV5-1,.,TRBJ2-3,TGCGCCAGCAGCTTTGACCCGGGGAGCACAGATACGCAGTATTTT,CASSFDPGSTDTQYF
.,TRBV6-5,.,TRBJ2-1,TGTGCCAGCAGTTACTCGAGCCGCAATGAGCAGTTCTTC,CASSYSSRNEQFF
TRBD1,TRBV27,.,TRBJ2-5,TGTGCCAGCAGTTCAGACAGGGCAGTCCAAGAGACCCAGTACTTC,CASSSDRAVQETQYF
TRBD2,TRBV5-4,few,TRBJ2-7,TGTGCCAGCAGCTTGGAGGCTAGCGGGAGTCTCGAGCAGTACTTC,CASSLEASGSLEQYF
.,TRBV9,.,TRBJ1-2,TGTGCCAGCAGCGGCGCCGGCTACACCTTC,CASSGAGYTF
.,TRBV16,.,TRBJ1-6,TGTGCCAGCAGCCAACCGAGGGGGAGCCGCTATAATTCACCCCTCCACTTT,CASSQPRGSRYNSPLHF
TRBD1,TRBV3-1/TRBV3-2,once,TRBJ1-6,TGTGCCAGCAGCCAAGACAGGGGGAATTCACCCCTCCACTTT,CASSQDRGNSPLHF
.,TRBV28,.,TRBJ2-3,TGTGCCAGCAGTTTATTTGGTAGCGGAGAAGATACGCAGTATTTT,CASSLFGSGEDTQYF
TRBD1,TRBV6-5,.,TRBJ2-7,TGTGCCAGCAGATCGGACAGGGAGGCCTACGAGCAGTACTTC,CASRSDREAYEQYF
.,TRBV11-3,.,TRBJ2-2,TGTGCCAGCAGCTTAGATCACTCCACGAGGGAGCTGTTTTTT,CASSLDHSTRELFF
.,TRBV5-5,once,TRBJ2-5,TGTGCCAGCAGCTGGGGGAGGGAGACCCAGTACTTC,CASSWGRETQYF
.,TRBV7-2,.,TRBJ2-5,TGTGCCAGCAGCCTCCTAAGTGTGGCCCAGTACTTC,CASSLLSVAQYF
.,TRBV5-6,.,TRBJ2-1,TGTGCCAGCAGCTGGGGAACAGGGAGCGATGAGCAGTTCTTC,CASSWGTGSDEQFF
TRBD2,TRBV9,once,TRBJ2-7,TGTGCCAGCAGCCCTGGGACTAGGGGCCGGGAGCAGTACTTC,CASSPGTRGREQYF
TRBD2,TRBV3-1/TRBV3-2,.,TRBJ2-2,TGTGCCAGCAGCCGCAGCGAGGGGAGCGGGAGGGCTGGCTTCGGGGAGCTGTTTTTT,CASSRSEGSGRAGFGELFF
TRBD2,TRBV28,.,TRBJ2-3,TGTGCCAGCAGTTCTTCTAGCGGAGCAGATACGCAGTATTTT,CASSSSSGADTQYF
TRBD2,TRBV28,.,TRBJ2-7,TGTGCCAGCAGTCCCCTTGGCGGGAGGGACTTTTTCTACGAGCAGTACTTC,CASSPLGGRDFFYEQYF
.,TRBV19,.,TRBJ1-6,TGTGCCAGTAACGACCGGGACACCAATTCACCCCTCCACTTT,CASNDRDTNSPLHF
TRBD2,TRBV9,.,TRBJ2-1,TGTGCCAGCAGCGTAGGACTAGCGGGGGTATACAATGAGCAGTTCTTC,CASSVGLAGVYNEQFF
TRBD1,TRBV7-2,.,TRBJ1-2,TGTGCCAGCAGCCCACAGGGGGCTCACTATGGCTACACCTTC,CASSPQGAHYGYTF
TRBD2,TRBV7-2,.,TRBJ2-3,TGTGCCAGCAGCCTCGGGACTAGCCGAAGCACAGATACGCAGTATTTT,CASSLGTSRSTDTQYF
TRBD1,TRBV5-1,.,TRBJ2-2,TGCGCCAGCAGCTTGAGTGGGACAGGGGGCTTCGGGGAGCTGTTTTTT,CASSLSGTGGFGELFF
TRBD2,TRBV5-4,.,TRBJ2-7,TGTGCCAGCAGCTGGGGACTAGCGGGAGAAGGGGACGAGCAGTACTTC,CASSWGLAGEGDEQYF
.,TRBV4-1,.,TRBJ1-2,TGCGCCAGCAGCCCTTTAACAGGGAACTATGGCTACACCTTC,CASSPLTGNYGYTF
.,TRBV13,.,TRBJ1-1,TGTGCCAGCAGCCCGACTCCGGGATCGAACACTGAAGCTTTCTTT,CASSPTPGSNTEAFF
.,TRBV12-3/TRBV12-4,once,TRBJ2-2,TGTGCCAGCAGTTTATGGGCCAGGGGGGAGCTGTTTTTT,CASSLWARGELFF
TRBD2,TRBV3-1/TRBV3-2,.,TRBJ2-1,TGTGCCAGCAGCCCTCTAGCGGGATTCAGGGGGAATGAGCAGTTCTTC,CASSPLAGFRGNEQFF
.,TRBV28,.,TRBJ1-5,TGTGCCAGCAGGCGAAGCCCGGGGAGGTACAATCAGCCCCAGCATTTT,CASRRSPGRYNQPQHF
.,TRBV5-6,.,TRBJ1-5,TGTGCCAGCAGTACAGGATCCCAGCCCCAGCATTTT,CASSTGSQPQHF
.,TRBV13,.,TRBJ2-1,TGTGCCAGCAGCTTCGGTGGGAGTCTCTACAATGAGCAGTTCTTC,CASSFGGSLYNEQFF
.,TRBV28,.,TRBJ2-7,TGTGCCAGCACTGACGGGGTCTACGAGCAGTACTTC,CASTDGVYEQYF
TRBD2,TRBV3-1/TRBV3-2,.,TRBJ2-7,TGTGCCAGCAGCCTGAGCGGGAGTGGGCTCTACGAGCAGTACTTC,CASSLSGSGLYEQYF
.,TRBV10-3,.,TRBJ1-1,TGTGCCATCATGGGACAAGCTAACACTGAAGCTTTCTTT,CAIMGQANTEAFF
TRBD1,TRBV18,once,TRBJ1-4,TGTGCCAGCTCACCGGGACAGTTATATGCAACTAATGAAAAACTGCTTTTT,CASSPGQLYATNEKLLF
TRBD1,TRBV3-1/TRBV3-2,.,TRBJ1-1,TGTGCCAGCAGCCATCTTGACAGGGCGGCTGAAGCTTTCTTT,CASSHLDRAAEAFF
TRBD1,TRBV19,.,TRBJ1-2,TGTGCCAGTACCCAGGACAGGGGGCGAACTAACTATGGCTACACCTTC,CASTQDRGRTNYGYTF
.,TRBV28,once,TRBJ2-5,TGTGCCAGCAGTTTATCGGGCGGGACTCCGGAGACCCAGTACTTC,CASSLSGGTPETQYF
TRBD2,TRBV3-1/TRBV3-2,.,TRBJ2-7,TGTGCCAGCAGCCCAAAAAGGACTAGCTCCTACGAGCAGTACTTC,CASSPKRTSSYEQYF
TRBD2,TRBV13,.,TRBJ2-2,TGTGCCGCGCGGCTAGCGGGAGGTACCGGGGAGCTGTTTTTT,CAARLAGGTGELFF
TRBD1,TRBV5-4,.,TRBJ1-4,TGTGCCAGCAGCAGAGGACAGGGCTTGGCAACTAATGAAAAACTGCTTTTT,CASSRGQGLATNEKLLF
.,TRBV27,.,TRBJ2-2,TGTGCCAGCAGTGGGAGTCGGTCGATCTCGAACACCGGGGAGCTGTTTTTT,CASSGSRSISNTGELFF
TRBD2,TRBV19,.,TRBJ2-7,TGTGCCAGTAGTACGGGACTAGATTCGTCCTACGAGCAGTACTTC,CASSTGLDSSYEQYF
TRBD1,TRBV28,once,TRBJ1-1,TGTGCCAGCAGTCAGGGGGGCACTGAAGCTTTCTTT,CASSQGGTEAFF
TRBD1,TRBV5-1,.,TRBJ2-1,TGCGCCAGCAGCCGGCCGGGACAGGGGTCCTACAATGAGCAGTTCTTC,CASSRPGQGSYNEQFF
.,TRBV4-1,.,TRBJ1-4,TGCGCCAGCAGCCACCCGGGCCGGGAACTAATAAATGAAAAACTGTTTTTT,CASSHPGRELINEKLFF
.,TRBV2,few,TRBJ1-5,TGTGCCAGCAGTGACAGGGCCCACAATCAGCCCCAGCATTTT,CASSDRAHNQPQHF
.,TRBV19,.,TRBJ2-1,TGTGCCAGTAGGGGAGACCTATTGTACAATGAGCAGTTCTTC,CASRGDLLYNEQFF
.,TRBV10-3,.,TRBJ1-2,TGTGCCATCAGTGAGTCCCAATATGGCTACACCTTC,CAISESQYGYTF